The subject of this entry is one T cell receptor beta chain. The data stem from a study of T cells of healthy individuals. TCRdb itself ran the 5' RACE reads through MiXCR, one entry per CDR3 protein. The sample lists about 63,000 distinct CDR3 sequences; around 15% were seen once. This TCR derives from a human donor in good health.

The CDR3 nucleotides read TGTGCGACGGGTTCCTACTCCTACAATGAGCAGTTCTTC. Translating it yields CATGSYSYNEQFF. The chain employs TRBV13 and TRBJ2-1; D gene ambiguous. This CDR3 spans 13 amino acids. Germline V CDR1 and CDR2: PRHDT, FYEKMQ (reference sequence).